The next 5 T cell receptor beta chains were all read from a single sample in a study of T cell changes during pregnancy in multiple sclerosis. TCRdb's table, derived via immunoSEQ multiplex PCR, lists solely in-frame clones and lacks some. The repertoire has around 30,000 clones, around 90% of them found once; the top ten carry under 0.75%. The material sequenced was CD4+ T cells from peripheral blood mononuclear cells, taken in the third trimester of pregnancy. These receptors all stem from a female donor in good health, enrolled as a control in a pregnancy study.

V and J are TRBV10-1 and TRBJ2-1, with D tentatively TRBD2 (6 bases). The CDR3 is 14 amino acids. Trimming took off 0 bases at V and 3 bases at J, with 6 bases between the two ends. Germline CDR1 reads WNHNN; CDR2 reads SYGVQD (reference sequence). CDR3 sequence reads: CASSESGGYNEQFF. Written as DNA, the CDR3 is TGCGCCAGCAGTGAGTCGGGGGGCTACAATGAGCAGTTCTTC.

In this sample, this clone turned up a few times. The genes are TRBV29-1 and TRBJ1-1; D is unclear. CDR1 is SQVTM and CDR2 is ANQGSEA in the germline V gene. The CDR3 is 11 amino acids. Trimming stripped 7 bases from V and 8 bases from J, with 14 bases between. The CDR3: CSGGGGLEAFF. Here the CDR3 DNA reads TGCAGCGGTGGAGGCGGCCTCGAAGCTTTCTTT.

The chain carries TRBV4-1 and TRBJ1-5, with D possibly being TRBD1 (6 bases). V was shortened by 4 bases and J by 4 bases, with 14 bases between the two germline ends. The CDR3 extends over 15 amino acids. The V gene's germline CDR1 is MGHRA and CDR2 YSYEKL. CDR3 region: CASSRFRDTNQPQHF. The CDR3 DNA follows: TGCGCCAGCAGCCGATTCCGGGACACTAATCAGCCCCAGCATTTT.

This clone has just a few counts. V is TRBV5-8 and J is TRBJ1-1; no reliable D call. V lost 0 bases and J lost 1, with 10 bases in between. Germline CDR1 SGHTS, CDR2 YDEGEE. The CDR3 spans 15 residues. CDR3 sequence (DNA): TGTGCCAGCAGCTTGGGGAGCGGGTGGAACACTGAAGCTTTCTTT. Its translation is CASSLGSGWNTEAFF.

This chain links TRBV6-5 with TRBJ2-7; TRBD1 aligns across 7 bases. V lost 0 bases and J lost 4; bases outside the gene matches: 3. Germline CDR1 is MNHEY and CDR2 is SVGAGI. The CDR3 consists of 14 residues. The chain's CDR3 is CASSYSLTGYEQYF. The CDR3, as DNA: TGTGCCAGCAGTTACTCCCTGACAGGGTACGAGCAGTACTTC.